One sample yielded the 14 T cell receptor beta chains listed below, sequenced in a study of human T cells and chemical hapten exposure. TCRdb recomputed calls from the 5' RACE reads with MiXCR, one row per CDR3 protein. Among roughly 120,000 distinct CDR3 sequences listed, roughly 19% were seen once. Total RNA came from unfractionated whole blood. The receptors were gathered from a human donor in good health.

This clonotype was detected only a few times. CDR3: CASSSGLAGGVDTQYF. The CDR3 region has the DNA TGCGCCAGCAGCTCTGGACTAGCGGGAGGAGTAGATACGCAGTATTTT. The V and J genes are TRBV5-1 and TRBJ2-3; TRBD2 agrees at 14 bases. This CDR3 has 16 amino acids. After removal of 3 bases from V and 5 bases from J, the junction contained 5 bases not matched to a gene. Looked up from germline, CDR1 is SGHRS and CDR2 is YFSETQ.

This clonotype is a singleton in its sample. J is TRBJ2-3 and V is TRBV27, with 14 bases identical to TRBD2. From germline, CDR1 is MNHEY and CDR2 SMNVEV (reference sequence). The CDR3 is 16 amino acids. The CDR3: CATKGTSGSWADTQYF. Here the CDR3 DNA reads TGTGCGACGAAGGGGACTAGCGGGAGTTGGGCAGATACGCAGTATTTT.

This clonotype has at least ten counts. This rearrangement joins TRBV28 to TRBJ1-6; D not certain. Germline loops: CDR1 MDHEN, CDR2 SYDVKM. V lost 5 bases, J lost 5 bases, and 10 bases lay in between. The CDR3 extends over 14 amino acids. CDR3 DNA sequence: TGTGCCAGCAGTCTCGGTTGGCATAATTCACCCCTCCACTTT. This codes for CASSLGWHNSPLHF. Based on the CDR3 plus reference TRBV28 and TRBJ1-6, the full variable domain is DVKVTQSSRYLVKRTGEKVFLECVQDMDHENMFWYRQDPGLGLRLIYFSYDVKMKEKGDIPEGYSVSREKKERFSLILESASTNQTSMYLCASSLGWHNSPLHFGNGTRLTVT.

The rearrangement joins TRBV28 to TRBJ2-7; 7 bases are a match to TRBD1. The CDR3 spans 13 residues. Germline CDR1 and CDR2: MDHEN and SYDVKM. The J segment lost 2 bases and the V segment lost 8 bases, leaving 6 bases of the junction unmatched. The CDR3 nucleotides are TGTGCCAGCGCGCAGGGGGTAACCTACGAGCAGTACTTC. Protein: CASAQGVTYEQYF. Complete variable domain (other parts from reference TRBV28 and TRBJ2-7): DVKVTQSSRYLVKRTGEKVFLECVQDMDHENMFWYRQDPGLGLRLIYFSYDVKMKEKGDIPEGYSVSREKKERFSLILESASTNQTSMYLCASAQGVTYEQYFGPGTRLTVT.

V gene TRBV29-1 combines with J gene TRBJ1-5, with a possible D match to TRBD1 (5 bases). CDR1 and CDR2 (germline): SQVTM, ANQGSEA. V dropped 2 bases and J dropped 7 bases, with 12 bases sitting between them. There are 13 residues in the CDR3. The CDR3 here is CSVEQGLGQPQHF. CDR3 nucleotides: TGCAGCGTTGAACAGGGCCTGGGGCAGCCCCAGCATTTT. Using reference TRBV29-1 and TRBJ1-5 for the parts outside the CDR3, the full variable domain is SAVISQKPSRDICQRGTSLTIQCQVDSQVTMMFWYRQQPGQSLTLIATANQGSEATYESGFVIDKFPISRPNLTFSTLTVSNMSPEDSSIYLCSVEQGLGQPQHFGDGTRLSIL.

The rearrangement uses TRBV28 and TRBJ2-4; 11 nucleotides align to TRBD1. The CDR3 sequence is 14 residues long. CDR1 and CDR2 (germline): MDHEN, SYDVKM. The ends lost 2 bases at V and 6 bases at J; junction bases unmatched: 0. The CDR3 DNA is TGTGCCAGCAGTTTAGGGACAGGGGGAAACATTCAGTACTTC. Translated: CASSLGTGGNIQYF.

The chain joins TRBV29-1 to TRBJ1-1; possibly TRBD1 for D (6 bases). Trimming took off 7 bases at V and 3 bases at J, with 12 bases between the two ends. This CDR3 spans 12 amino acids. The germline CDR1 and CDR2 sequences are SQVTM and ANQGSEA. The CDR3 region has the DNA TGCAGCGCGAACAGGGCAGACACTGAAGCTTTCTTT. Translating gives CSANRADTEAFF.

This sequence joins TRBV30 and TRBJ1-4; the D is unclear. The CDR3 is 15 amino acids. Germline CDR1 reads GTSNPN; CDR2 reads SVGIG (reference sequence). The V and J ends lost 2 bases and 2 bases respectively, with 12 bases between them. The CDR3 protein is CAWSPQPGTNEKLFF. CDR3 sequence (DNA): TGTGCCTGGAGTCCCCAACCCGGGACTAATGAAAAACTGTTTTTT. The full variable domain, completed using reference TRBV30 and TRBJ1-4, is SQTIHQWPATLVQPVGSPLSLECTVEGTSNPNLYWYRQAAGRGLQLLFYSVGIGQISSEVPQNLSASRPQDRQFILSSKKLLLSDSGFYLCAWSPQPGTNEKLFFGSGTQLSVL.

The gene calls are TRBV9 and TRBJ2-1; 8 bases agree with TRBD1. The CDR3 consists of 16 residues. CDR1 SGDLS and CDR2 YYNGEE come from the germline V gene. Trimming took 3 bases from V and 4 from J; bases not matched to a gene: 9. CDR3 DNA: TGTGCCAGCAGCGGAGATGCAGGGGGCACTTACAATGAGCAGTTCTTC. This encodes CASSGDAGGTYNEQFF.

The genes are TRBV6-1 and TRBJ2-3, with D perhaps TRBD2 (5 bases). This CDR3 has 14 residues. Germline loops: CDR1 MNHNS, CDR2 SASEGT. V lost 6 bases and J lost 0, with 10 bases in between. CDR3 region: CASRVSGSTDTQYF. The CDR3 DNA is TGTGCCAGCAGAGTCAGCGGAAGCACAGATACGCAGTATTTT.

J is TRBJ1-1 and V is TRBV11-2, with unresolved D. V shed 2 bases and J shed 8 bases, with 12 bases lying between them. The length of the CDR3 is 13 residues. Germline V gene lookup returns CDR1 SGHAT and CDR2 FQNNGV. The CDR3 protein is CASSLPGRREAFF. Written as DNA, the CDR3 is TGTGCCAGCAGCTTACCAGGACGGCGCGAAGCTTTCTTT.

The chain employs TRBV6-5 and TRBJ1-2; maybe TRBD1 (6 bases). Germline V gives CDR1 MNHEY, CDR2 SVGAGI. Trimming took 0 bases from V and 6 from J, leaving 11 bases between them. The CDR3 extends over 14 amino acids. The CDR3, as DNA: TGTGCCAGCAGTTACTCAACAGGGCTGGATGGCTACACCTTC. Amino acid sequence: CASSYSTGLDGYTF.

This sequence joins TRBV28 and TRBJ2-7; a weak D match, TRBD2 (6 bases). CDR1 and CDR2 (germline): MDHEN, SYDVKM. Trimming cost V 5 bases and J 3 bases, with 17 bases left between them. This CDR3 has 15 residues. CDR3 coding DNA: TGTGCCAGCAGTGAAGGGACTCCTCTAAACTACGAGCAGTACTTC. This translates into CASSEGTPLNYEQYF.

The chain links TRBV20-1 to TRBJ2-7; 9 nucleotides align to TRBD1. The V gene's germline CDR1 is DFQATT and CDR2 SNEGSKA (reference sequence). V was pared by 5 bases and J by 5 bases, with 7 bases of the junction left unmatched. This CDR3 contains 13 residues. The CDR3 nucleotides are TGCAGTGCTCTAACGGGACAGGGTAACGAGCAGTACTTC. As protein: CSALTGQGNEQYF.